These 17 T cell receptor beta chains came from one sample sequenced in a study of T-cell memory formation after mild COVID-19. MiXCR was run by TCRdb on the 5' RACE reads, yielding one entry per CDR3 protein. Of roughly 180,000 distinct CDR3 sequences in the sample, 11% were seen once. Specimen: PBMCs or a T cell subset sorted from them (not recorded which). The origin of the receptors is a man aged 18 to 29 who had mild COVID-19 (a few samples of this study predate the infection). Cell type and time point are not known.

This clonotype was counted a few times. The V and J genes are TRBV6-5 and TRBJ2-7, with D possibly being TRBD1 (5 bases). The V gene's germline CDR1 is MNHEY and CDR2 SVGAGI. V shed 8 bases and J shed 3 bases, with 14 bases lying between them. This CDR3 comprises 13 residues. The CDR3 DNA reads as TGTGCCAGCTCAAGGGGATATAACTACGAGCAGTACGTC. It encodes CASSRGYNYEQYV.

The chain carries TRBV9 and TRBJ1-3; no firm D call. The length of the CDR3 is 14 residues. CDR1 is SGDLS and CDR2 is YYNGEE in the germline V gene. V lost 0 bases, J lost 4 bases, and 8 bases lay in between. CDR3 protein: CASSVDGLGNTIYF. As DNA, the CDR3 is TGTGCCAGCAGCGTAGATGGGTTGGGAAACACCATATATTTT.

This clonotype was seen ten or more times. DNA for the CDR3: TGTGCCAGCAGCTTATTGACAGGGGCCTACAATGAGCAGTTCTTC. Its protein is CASSLLTGAYNEQFF. The rearrangement joins TRBV11-1 to TRBJ2-1, with 8 bases identical to TRBD1. Trimming removed 2 bases from V and 2 bases from J; junction bases left unmatched: 2. The CDR3 loop spans 15 amino acids. The germline CDR1 and CDR2 sequences are SGHAT and FQDESV (reference sequence).

This clonotype was recorded many times. This rearrangement joins TRBV5-5 to TRBJ1-6; D gene ambiguous. This CDR3 has 14 amino acids. CDR1 and CDR2 (germline): SGHKS, YYEKEE (reference sequence). V lost 0 bases, J lost 5 bases, and 6 bases lay in between. The CDR3 nucleotides read TGTGCCAGCAGCTTGGGGCAGCATAATTCACCCCTCCACTTT. Encoded protein: CASSLGQHNSPLHF.

V usage is TRBV12-3 or TRBV12-4 and J usage is TRBJ2-3, with 10 nucleotides matching TRBD2. Unmatched junction bases numbered 10, after V lost 6 bases and J lost 4 bases. The CDR3 sequence is 16 residues long. The CDR3 loop is CASRQGSGGASDTQYF. The DNA of the CDR3 is TGTGCCAGCAGACAAGGGAGCGGGGGGGCTTCAGATACGCAGTATTTT.

This clonotype has only a few counts. The genes are TRBV19 and TRBJ2-7; TRBD1 matches 8 bases. The CDR3 is 13 residues long. Germline V gene lookup returns CDR1 LNHDA and CDR2 SQIVND (reference sequence). The J segment lost 6 bases and the V segment lost 7 bases, leaving 8 bases of the junction unmatched. CDR3 region: CASNRPGGGEQYF. CDR3 nucleotides: TGTGCCAGTAATCGTCCAGGGGGCGGCGAGCAGTACTTC.

On this clonotype: One junction end disagrees with the germline gene, perhaps due to a read error. The chain has TRBV4-3 and TRBJ1-2; D might be TRBD1 (5 bases). Germline lookup yields CDR1 LGHNA and CDR2 YSLEER. CDR3 length: 15 residues. The CDR3 loop is CASSGADRGNYGHTF. CDR3 bases: TGCGCCAGCTCGGGAGCGGATAGGGGTAACTATGGCCACACCTTC.

This chain connects TRBV29-1 to TRBJ1-1; D remains unclear. Per the germline V gene, CDR1 is SQVTM and CDR2 is ANQGSEA. Trimming removed 7 bases at V and 0 bases at J, with 15 bases between. This CDR3 is 14 amino acids long. CDR3 in amino acids: CSATTPLMNTEAFF. The CDR3 DNA sequence: TGCAGCGCTACTACACCGCTCATGAACACTGAAGCTTTCTTT.

The chain combines TRBV2 with TRBJ2-3; TRBD2 might be the D (6 bases). Germline CDR1 and CDR2: SNHLY and FYNNEI. The V end lost 5 bases, the J end lost 1 base, and 10 bases lay between the germline ends. The CDR3 has 14 residues. CDR3: CASSLQRGTDTQYF. In DNA, the CDR3 is TGTGCCAGCAGTTTACAGCGGGGCACAGATACGCAGTATTTT.

V gene TRBV5-1 combines with J gene TRBJ1-1; D unclear. V gave up 4 bases and J gave up 0 bases, with 7 bases separating them. Germline-derived CDR1 and CDR2 are SGHRS and YFSETQ. This CDR3 has 13 residues. The chain's CDR3 is CASSTAMNTEAFF. CDR3 in DNA: TGCGCCAGCAGCACCGCCATGAACACTGAAGCTTTCTTT.

In its sample, this clonotype was seen many times. This chain connects TRBV3-1 to TRBJ2-2; D unresolved. Germline V lookup: CDR1 LGHDT, CDR2 YNNKEL (reference sequence). The CDR3 extends over 13 amino acids. V was pared by 1 base and J by 3 bases, with 3 bases between. This chain's CDR3 is CASSQGDTGELFF. DNA for the CDR3: TGTGCCAGCAGCCAAGGGGACACCGGGGAGCTGTTTTTT.

The rearrangement links TRBV7-2 to TRBJ1-1; D uncertain. The V and J ends lost 3 bases and 4 bases respectively, with 9 bases between them. Germline V gene sequence: CDR1 SGHTA, CDR2 FQGNSA. The CDR3 has 13 residues. The CDR3 nucleotides are TGTGCCAGCAGCTTTGGAGGGAGCACTGAAGCTTTCTTT. Translating it yields CASSFGGSTEAFF.

The sample holds a few counts of this clonotype. This chain connects TRBV4-3 to TRBJ1-4, with D hard to call. This CDR3 spans 13 amino acids. CDR1 is LGHNA, CDR2 YSLEER, per germline. Trimming cost V 1 base and J 10 bases, with 10 bases left between them. The CDR3 sequence is CASSQAVLGKLFF. The CDR3, as DNA: TGCGCCAGCAGCCAAGCGGTTCTGGGAAAACTGTTTTTT.

The gene calls are TRBV30 and TRBJ1-6; 8 bases align to TRBD1. Germline V CDR1 and CDR2: GTSNPN, SVGIG (reference sequence). V shed 0 bases, J shed 7 bases, and the junction held 2 bases outside the gene matches. The CDR3 sequence is 14 residues long. CDR3 protein: CAWSVGTGNSPLHF. The CDR3, as DNA: TGTGCCTGGAGTGTGGGGACAGGAAATTCACCCCTCCACTTT.

In this sample, this clonotype turned up many times. The chain recombines TRBV7-9 with TRBJ2-5, with D tentatively TRBD1 (5 bases). The CDR3 runs 15 residues. V was cut by 2 bases and J by 3 bases, with 13 bases left in between. Germline CDR1 reads SEHNR; CDR2 reads FQNEAQ (reference sequence). CDR3 DNA: TGTGCCAGCAGCTTACCAGGGAACCTTAAAGAGACCCAGTACTTC. As protein: CASSLPGNLKETQYF.

This clonotype was observed a handful of times. V and J are TRBV11-2 and TRBJ1-6, with unresolved D. Germline loops: CDR1 SGHAT, CDR2 FQNNGV. The CDR3 covers 15 residues. V was pared by 5 bases and J by 7 bases, with 15 bases between. This CDR3 is CASSAPPFGNSPLHF. The CDR3 region has the DNA TGTGCCAGCAGCGCACCCCCCTTCGGGAATTCACCCCTCCACTTT.

This clonotype has a count of ten or more. V gene TRBV20-1 combines with J gene TRBJ1-1, with a possible D match to TRBD1 (6 bases). Germline V lookup: CDR1 DFQATT, CDR2 SNEGSKA (reference sequence). With 5 bases removed from V and 7 bases from J, the gap between germline ends came to 14 bases. The CDR3 spans 12 residues. CDR3 in DNA: TGCAGTGCTGGGGGACAATTACTTGAAGCTTTCTTT. This gives the protein CSAGGQLLEAFF.